This T cell receptor beta chain was identified in a study of identical twins. Broader study findings: Analyses based on zero insertions could be partly confounded by invariant MAIT and iNKT cells. Clonotypes of the beta chain that were abundant in cord blood carried fewer insertions (memory repertoires showed none).

V dropped 3 bases and J dropped 8; count of bases not matched to a gene: 9. The CDR3 runs to 15 residues. Germline V gene sequence: CDR1 SQVTM, CDR2 ANQGSEA. A universal primer site was added by template switching, and unique molecular identifiers were carried by the cDNA. TCRdb recomputed calls from the 5' RACE reads with MiXCR, one row per CDR3 protein. This sample has about 240,000 distinct CDR3 sequences, with roughly 13% found just once. This clonotype has more than one count but fewer than ten. Its antigen remains unknown. This sample was also put to use in a study of yellow fever vaccine responses in identical twins.

This clonotype was obtained from a woman aged 18 to 35 in good health. The chain recombines TRBV29-1 with TRBJ2-1, with 11 bases matching TRBD1. The source material was memory (CD45RO+) T cells sorted from blood. This CDR3 reads CSVDGTGGRLYEQFF. The CDR3 region has the DNA TGCAGCGTTGATGGGACAGGGGGTCGTTTGTATGAGCAGTTCTTC.